The TCR beta chain under discussion was sequenced for a study of blood T cells in healthy people across ages. Study-wide points: The long-lived group displayed more naive CD4+ cells, plus higher diversity, than the aged donors did. Measured against age, TCR beta diversity per million T cells decreased in a roughly linear manner. CMV status of donors was not determined, possibly confounding expanded clonotype changes.

Trimming removed 5 bases from V and 3 bases from J, with 11 bases in between. The CDR3 has 13 amino acids. Germline V gene lookup returns CDR1 MGHRA and CDR2 YSYEKL. A sample-barcoded 5' primer and a J-beta primer mix were used in a second PCR of roughly 6 to 12 cycles. Sequencing yielded, for each sample, at least 3 million paired-end reads carrying CDR3. MiXCR was run by TCRdb on the 5' RACE reads, yielding one entry per CDR3 protein. The sample has about 1.4 million distinct CDR3 sequences, almost 60% seen once. About this clonotype itself: Antigen: not known.

The chain carries TRBV4-1 and TRBJ2-7; D gene uncertain. Sequenced: blood. The sequence came from a man younger than 30 in good health. For the CDR3, the DNA is TGCGCCAGCAGCGTACCAGGAGTCTACGAGCAGTACTTC. Its protein product is CASSVPGVYEQYF.